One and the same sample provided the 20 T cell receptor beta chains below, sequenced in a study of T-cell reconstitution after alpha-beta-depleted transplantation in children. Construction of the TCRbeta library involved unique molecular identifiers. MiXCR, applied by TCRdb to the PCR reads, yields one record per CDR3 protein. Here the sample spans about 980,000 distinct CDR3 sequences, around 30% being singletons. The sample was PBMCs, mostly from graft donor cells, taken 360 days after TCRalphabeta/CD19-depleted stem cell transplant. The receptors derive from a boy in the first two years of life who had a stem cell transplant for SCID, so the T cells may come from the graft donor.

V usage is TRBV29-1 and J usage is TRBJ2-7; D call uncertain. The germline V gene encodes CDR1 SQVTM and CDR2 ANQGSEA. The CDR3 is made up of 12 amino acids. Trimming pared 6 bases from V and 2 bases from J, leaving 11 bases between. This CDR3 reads CSVREDTYEQYF. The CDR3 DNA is TGCAGCGTCCGAGAAGACACCTACGAGCAGTACTTC.

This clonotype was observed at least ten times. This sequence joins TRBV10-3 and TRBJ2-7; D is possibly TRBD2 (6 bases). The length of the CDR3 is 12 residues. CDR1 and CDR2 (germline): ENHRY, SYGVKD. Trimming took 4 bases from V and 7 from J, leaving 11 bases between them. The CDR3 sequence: CAISVGGGEQYF. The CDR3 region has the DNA TGTGCCATCAGTGTCGGGGGTGGGGAGCAGTACTTC.

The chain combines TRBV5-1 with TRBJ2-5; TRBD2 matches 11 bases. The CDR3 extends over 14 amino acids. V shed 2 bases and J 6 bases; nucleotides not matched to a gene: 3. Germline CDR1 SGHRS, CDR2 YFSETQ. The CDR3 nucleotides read TGCGCCAGCAGCTTTACTAGCGGGGGAAAGACCCAGTACTTC. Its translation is CASSFTSGGKTQYF. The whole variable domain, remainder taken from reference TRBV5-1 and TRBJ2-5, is KAGVTQTPRYLIKTRGQQVTLSCSPISGHRSVSWYQQTPGQGLQFLFEYFSETQRNKGNFPGRFSGRQFSNSRSEMNVSTLELGDSALYLCASSFTSGGKTQYFGPGTRLLVL.

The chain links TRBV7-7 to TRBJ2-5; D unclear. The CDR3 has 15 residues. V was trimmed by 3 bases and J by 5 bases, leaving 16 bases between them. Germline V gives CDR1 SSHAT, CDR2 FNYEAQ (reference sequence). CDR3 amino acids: CASSLVFGLGETQYF. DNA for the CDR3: TGTGCCAGCAGCTTGGTGTTTGGGTTGGGGGAGACCCAGTACTTC. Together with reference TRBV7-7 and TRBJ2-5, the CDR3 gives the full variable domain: GAGVSQSPRYKVTKRGQDVTLRCDPISSHATLYWYQQALGQGPEFLTYFNYEAQPDKSGLPSDRFSAERPEGSISTLTIQRTEQRDSAMYRCASSLVFGLGETQYFGPGTRLLVL.

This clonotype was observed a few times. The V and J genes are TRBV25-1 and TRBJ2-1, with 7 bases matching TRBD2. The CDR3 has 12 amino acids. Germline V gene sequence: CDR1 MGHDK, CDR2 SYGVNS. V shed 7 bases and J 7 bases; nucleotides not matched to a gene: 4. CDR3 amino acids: CASTGGGNEQFF. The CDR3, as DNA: TGTGCCAGCACCGGGGGAGGGAATGAGCAGTTCTTC.

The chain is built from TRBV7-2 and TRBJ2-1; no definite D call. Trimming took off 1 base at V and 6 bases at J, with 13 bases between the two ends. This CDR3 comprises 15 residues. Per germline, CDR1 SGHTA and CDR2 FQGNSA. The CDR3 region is CASSLGSAPSNEQFF. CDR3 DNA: TGTGCCAGCAGCTTAGGGTCGGCTCCTTCCAATGAGCAGTTCTTC.

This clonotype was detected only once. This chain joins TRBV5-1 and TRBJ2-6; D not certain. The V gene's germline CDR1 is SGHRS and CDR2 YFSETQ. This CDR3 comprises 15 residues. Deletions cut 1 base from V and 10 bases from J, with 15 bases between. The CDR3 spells CASSLMGGVRNVLTF. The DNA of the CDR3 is TGCGCCAGCAGCTTGATGGGTGGGGTAAGAAACGTCCTGACTTTC.

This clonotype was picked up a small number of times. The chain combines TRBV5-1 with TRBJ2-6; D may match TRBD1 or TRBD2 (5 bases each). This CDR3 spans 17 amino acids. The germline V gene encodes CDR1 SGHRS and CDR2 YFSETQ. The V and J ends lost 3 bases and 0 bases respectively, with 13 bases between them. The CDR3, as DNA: TGCGCCAGCAGCTGGCCAGGGACCAGCTCTGGGGCCAACGTCCTGACTTTC. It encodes CASSWPGTSSGANVLTF.

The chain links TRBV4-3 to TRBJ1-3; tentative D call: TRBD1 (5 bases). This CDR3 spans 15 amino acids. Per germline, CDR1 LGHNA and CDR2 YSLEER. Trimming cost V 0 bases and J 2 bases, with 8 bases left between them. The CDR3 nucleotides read TGCGCCAGCAGCCAAGATTGGGGGGCTGGAAACACCATATATTTT. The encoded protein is CASSQDWGAGNTIYF.

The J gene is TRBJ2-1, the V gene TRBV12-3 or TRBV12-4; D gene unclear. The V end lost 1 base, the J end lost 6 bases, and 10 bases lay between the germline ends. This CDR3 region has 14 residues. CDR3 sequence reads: CASSLGPYVNEQFF. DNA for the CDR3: TGTGCCAGCAGTTTAGGGCCGTACGTCAATGAGCAGTTCTTC.

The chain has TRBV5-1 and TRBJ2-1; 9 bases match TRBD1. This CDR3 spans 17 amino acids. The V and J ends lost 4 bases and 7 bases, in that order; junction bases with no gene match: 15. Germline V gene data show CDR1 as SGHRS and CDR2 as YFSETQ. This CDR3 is CASSPQIGTGKRNEQFF. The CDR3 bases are TGCGCCAGCAGCCCCCAAATCGGGACAGGGAAAAGGAATGAGCAGTTCTTC.

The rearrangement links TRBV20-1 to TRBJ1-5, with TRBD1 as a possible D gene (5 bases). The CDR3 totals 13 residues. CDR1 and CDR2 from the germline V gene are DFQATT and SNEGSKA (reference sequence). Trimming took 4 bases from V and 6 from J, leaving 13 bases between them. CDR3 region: CSAKPLTVQPQHF. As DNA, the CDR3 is TGCAGTGCTAAACCCTTGACAGTTCAGCCCCAGCATTTT.

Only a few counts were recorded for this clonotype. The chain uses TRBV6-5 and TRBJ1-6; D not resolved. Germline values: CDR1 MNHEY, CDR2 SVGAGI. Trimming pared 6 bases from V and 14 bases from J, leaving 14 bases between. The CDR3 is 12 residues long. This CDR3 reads CASSPGPEALHF. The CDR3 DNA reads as TGTGCCAGCAGCCCGGGTCCGGAGGCCCTCCACTTT.

This CDR3 is CASSLPGVQDEQFF. DNA for the CDR3: TGCGCCAGCAGCTTACCGGGGGTTCAGGATGAGCAGTTCTTC. The chain carries TRBV5-1 and TRBJ2-1, with a possible D match to TRBD2 (6 bases). Germline V gives CDR1 SGHRS, CDR2 YFSETQ. This CDR3 has 14 residues. The germline V and J ends were trimmed by 2 bases and 8 bases, with 14 bases remaining between them.

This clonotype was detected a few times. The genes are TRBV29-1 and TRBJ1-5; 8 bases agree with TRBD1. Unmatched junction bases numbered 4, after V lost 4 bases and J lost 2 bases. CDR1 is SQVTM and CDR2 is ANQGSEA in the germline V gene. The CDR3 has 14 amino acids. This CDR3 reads CSVGGTGRNQPQHF. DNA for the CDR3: TGCAGCGTTGGCGGGACAGGACGCAATCAGCCCCAGCATTTT.

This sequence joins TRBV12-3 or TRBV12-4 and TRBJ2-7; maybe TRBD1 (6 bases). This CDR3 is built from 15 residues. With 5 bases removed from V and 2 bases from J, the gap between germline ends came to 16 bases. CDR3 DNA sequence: TGTGCCAGCAGTACTTGGACAGACCAACCCTACGAGCAGTACTTC. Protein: CASSTWTDQPYEQYF.

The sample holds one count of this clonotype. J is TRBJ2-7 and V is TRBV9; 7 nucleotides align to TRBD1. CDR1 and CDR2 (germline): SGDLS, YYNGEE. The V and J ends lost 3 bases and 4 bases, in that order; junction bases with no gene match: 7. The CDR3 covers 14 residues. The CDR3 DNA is TGTGCCAGCAGCGATAGACAGGGTCCTTACGAGCAGTACTTC. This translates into CASSDRQGPYEQYF. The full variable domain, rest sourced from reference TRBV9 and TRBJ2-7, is DSGVTQTPKHLITATGQRVTLRCSPRSGDLSVYWYQQSLDQGLQFLIQYYNGEERAKGNILERFSAQQFPDLHSELNLSSLELGDSALYFCASSDRQGPYEQYFGPGTRLTVT.

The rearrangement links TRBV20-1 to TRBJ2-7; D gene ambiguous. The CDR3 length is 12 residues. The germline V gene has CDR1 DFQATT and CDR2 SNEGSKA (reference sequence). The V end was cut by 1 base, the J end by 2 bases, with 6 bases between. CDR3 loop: CSARVAAYEQYF. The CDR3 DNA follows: TGCAGTGCTAGAGTGGCAGCCTACGAGCAGTACTTC.

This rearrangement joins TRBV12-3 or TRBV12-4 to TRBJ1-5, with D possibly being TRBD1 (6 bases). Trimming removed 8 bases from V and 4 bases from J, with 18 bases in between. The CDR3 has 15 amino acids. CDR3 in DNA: TGTGCCAGCGGGGAGTGGGGGCTCGGGAATCAGCCCCAGCATTTT. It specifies CASGEWGLGNQPQHF.

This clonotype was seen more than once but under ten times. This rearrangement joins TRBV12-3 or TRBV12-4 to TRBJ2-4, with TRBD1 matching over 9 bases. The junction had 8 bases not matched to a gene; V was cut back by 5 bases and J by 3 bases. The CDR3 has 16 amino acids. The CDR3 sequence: CASSTTGGAGKNIQYF. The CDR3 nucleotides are TGTGCCAGCAGTACTACAGGGGGCGCGGGCAAAAACATTCAGTACTTC.